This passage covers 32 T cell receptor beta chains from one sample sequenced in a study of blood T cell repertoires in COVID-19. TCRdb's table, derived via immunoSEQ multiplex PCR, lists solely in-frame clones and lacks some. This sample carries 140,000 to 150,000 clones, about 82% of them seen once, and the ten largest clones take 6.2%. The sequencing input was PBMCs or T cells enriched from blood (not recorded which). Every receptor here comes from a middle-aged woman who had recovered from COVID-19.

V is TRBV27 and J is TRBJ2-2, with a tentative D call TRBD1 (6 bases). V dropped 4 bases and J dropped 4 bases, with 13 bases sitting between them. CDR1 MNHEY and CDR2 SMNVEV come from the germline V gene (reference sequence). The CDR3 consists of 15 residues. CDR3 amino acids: CASSSGQFFTGELFF. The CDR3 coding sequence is TGTGCCAGCAGTTCAGGACAGTTCTTCACCGGGGAGCTGTTTTTT.

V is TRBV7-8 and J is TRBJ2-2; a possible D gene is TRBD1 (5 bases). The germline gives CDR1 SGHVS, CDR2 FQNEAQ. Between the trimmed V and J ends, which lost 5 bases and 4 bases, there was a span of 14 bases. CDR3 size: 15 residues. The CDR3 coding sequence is TGTGCCAGCAGCACATCCCGACAGTTCACCGGGGAGCTGTTTTTT. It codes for CASSTSRQFTGELFF.

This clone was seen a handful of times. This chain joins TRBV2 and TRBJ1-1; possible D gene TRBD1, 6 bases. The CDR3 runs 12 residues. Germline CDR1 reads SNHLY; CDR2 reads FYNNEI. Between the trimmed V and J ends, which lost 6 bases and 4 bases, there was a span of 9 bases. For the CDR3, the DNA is TGTGCCAGCAGCCCCAGGGGCACTGAAGCTTTCTTT. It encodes CASSPRGTEAFF.

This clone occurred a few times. The CDR3 is CASRSSYNEQFF. The DNA of the CDR3 is TGTGCCAGCAGGTCTTCCTACAATGAGCAGTTCTTC. This chain joins TRBV6-5 and TRBJ2-1; D is unclear. The germline V gene encodes CDR1 MNHEY and CDR2 SVGAGI. The CDR3 is 12 amino acids. V dropped 6 bases and J dropped 1 base, with 4 bases sitting between them.

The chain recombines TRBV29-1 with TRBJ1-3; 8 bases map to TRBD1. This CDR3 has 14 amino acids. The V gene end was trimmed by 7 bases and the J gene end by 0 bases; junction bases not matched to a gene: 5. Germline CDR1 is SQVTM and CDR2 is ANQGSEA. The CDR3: CSARTGFSGNTIYF. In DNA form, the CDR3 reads TGCAGCGCTAGGACAGGGTTCTCTGGAAACACCATATATTTT. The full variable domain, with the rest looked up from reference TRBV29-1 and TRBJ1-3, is SAVISQKPSRDICQRGTSLTIQCQVDSQVTMMFWYRQQPGQSLTLIATANQGSEATYESGFVIDKFPISRPNLTFSTLTVSNMSPEDSSIYLCSARTGFSGNTIYFGEGSWLTVV.

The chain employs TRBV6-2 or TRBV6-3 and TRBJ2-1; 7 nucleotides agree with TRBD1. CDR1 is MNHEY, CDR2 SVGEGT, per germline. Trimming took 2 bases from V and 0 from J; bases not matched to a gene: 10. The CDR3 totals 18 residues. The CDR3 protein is CASSYGRGRRSSYNEQFF. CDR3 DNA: TGTGCCAGCAGTTACGGAAGGGGGCGGCGGAGCTCCTACAATGAGCAGTTCTTC.

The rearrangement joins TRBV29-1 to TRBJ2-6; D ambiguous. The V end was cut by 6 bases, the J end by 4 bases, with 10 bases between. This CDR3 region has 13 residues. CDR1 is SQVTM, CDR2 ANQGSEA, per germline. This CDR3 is CSVTPVGANVLTF. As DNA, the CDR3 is TGCAGCGTGACTCCGGTAGGGGCCAACGTCCTGACTTTC. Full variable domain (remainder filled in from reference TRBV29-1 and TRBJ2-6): SAVISQKPSRDICQRGTSLTIQCQVDSQVTMMFWYRQQPGQSLTLIATANQGSEATYESGFVIDKFPISRPNLTFSTLTVSNMSPEDSSIYLCSVTPVGANVLTFGAGSRLTVL.

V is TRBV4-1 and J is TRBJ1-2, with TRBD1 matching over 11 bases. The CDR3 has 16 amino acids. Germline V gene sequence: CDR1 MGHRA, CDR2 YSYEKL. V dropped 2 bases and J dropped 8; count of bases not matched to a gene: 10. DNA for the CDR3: TGCGCCAGCAGCCAATTACCAGGGACAGGGGGAAAGGGCTACACCTTC. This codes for CASSQLPGTGGKGYTF.

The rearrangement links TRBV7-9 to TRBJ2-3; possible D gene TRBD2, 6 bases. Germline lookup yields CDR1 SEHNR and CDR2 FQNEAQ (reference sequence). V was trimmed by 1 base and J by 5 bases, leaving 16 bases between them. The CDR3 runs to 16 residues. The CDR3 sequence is CASSLVGREDRDTQYF. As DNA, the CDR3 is TGTGCCAGCAGCTTAGTCGGGAGAGAAGATAGAGATACGCAGTATTTT. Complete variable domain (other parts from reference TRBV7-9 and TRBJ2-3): DTGVSQNPRHKITKRGQNVTFRCDPISEHNRLYWYRQTLGQGPEFLTYFQNEAQLEKSRLLSDRFSAERPKGSFSTLEIQRTEQGDSAMYLCASSLVGREDRDTQYFGPGTRLTVL.

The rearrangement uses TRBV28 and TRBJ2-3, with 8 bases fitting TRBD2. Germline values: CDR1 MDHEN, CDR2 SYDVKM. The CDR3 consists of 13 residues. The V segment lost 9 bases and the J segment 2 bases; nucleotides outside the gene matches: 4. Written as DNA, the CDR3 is TGTGCCAGTTTAGCGGGGCCCACAGATACGCAGTATTTT. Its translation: CASLAGPTDTQYF.

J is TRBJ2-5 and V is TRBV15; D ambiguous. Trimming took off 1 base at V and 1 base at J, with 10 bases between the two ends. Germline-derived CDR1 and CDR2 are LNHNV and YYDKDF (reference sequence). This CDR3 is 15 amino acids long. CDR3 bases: TGTGCCACCAGCAGAGCCACTACACCCCAAGAGACCCAGTACTTC. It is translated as CATSRATTPQETQYF.

Here the CDR3 reads CASSPGGGELFF. The CDR3 nucleotides are TGTGCCAGTAGTCCAGGGGGCGGGGAGCTGTTTTTT. The rearrangement joins TRBV19 to TRBJ2-2; TRBD1 matches at 7 bases. The V gene end was trimmed by 5 bases and the J gene end by 7 bases; junction bases not matched to a gene: 1. This CDR3 has 12 residues. Germline V gene lookup returns CDR1 LNHDA and CDR2 SQIVND (reference sequence). The full variable domain, with the rest looked up from reference TRBV19 and TRBJ2-2, is DGGITQSPKYLFRKEGQNVTLSCEQNLNHDAMYWYRQDPGQGLRLIYYSQIVNDFQKGDIAEGYSVSREKKESFPLTVTSAQKNPTAFYLCASSPGGGELFFGEGSRLTVL.

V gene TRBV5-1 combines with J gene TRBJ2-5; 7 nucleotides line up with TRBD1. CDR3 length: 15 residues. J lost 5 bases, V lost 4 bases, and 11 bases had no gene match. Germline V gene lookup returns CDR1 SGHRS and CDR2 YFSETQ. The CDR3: CASSNPTGPEETQYF. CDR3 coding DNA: TGCGCCAGCAGCAACCCGACAGGGCCGGAGGAGACCCAGTACTTC.

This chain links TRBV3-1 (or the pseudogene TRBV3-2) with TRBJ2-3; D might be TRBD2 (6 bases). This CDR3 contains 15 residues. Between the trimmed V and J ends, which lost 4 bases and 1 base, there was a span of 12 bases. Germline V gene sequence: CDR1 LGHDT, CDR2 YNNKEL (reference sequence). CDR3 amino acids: CASSPQRVGTDTQYF. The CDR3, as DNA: TGTGCCAGCAGCCCTCAGCGGGTAGGCACAGATACGCAGTATTTT.

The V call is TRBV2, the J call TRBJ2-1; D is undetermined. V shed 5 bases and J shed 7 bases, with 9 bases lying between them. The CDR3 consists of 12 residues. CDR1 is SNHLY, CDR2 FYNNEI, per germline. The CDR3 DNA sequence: TGTGCCAGCAGTTCATCAGCGAATGAGCAGTTCTTC. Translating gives CASSSSANEQFF.

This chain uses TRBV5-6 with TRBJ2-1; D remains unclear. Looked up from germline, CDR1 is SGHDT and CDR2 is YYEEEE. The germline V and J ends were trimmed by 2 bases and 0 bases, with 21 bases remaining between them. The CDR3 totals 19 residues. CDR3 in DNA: TGTGCCAGCAGCTTCCCTCAGGTACTTTCCCTGAGCTCCTACAATGAGCAGTTCTTC. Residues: CASSFPQVLSLSSYNEQFF.

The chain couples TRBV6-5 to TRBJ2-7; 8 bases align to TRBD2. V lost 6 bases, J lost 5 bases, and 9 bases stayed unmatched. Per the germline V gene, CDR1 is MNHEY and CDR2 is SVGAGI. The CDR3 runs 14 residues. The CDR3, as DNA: TGTGCCAGCAGAACGGGGGGGAAGGGGAACGAGCAGTACTTC. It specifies CASRTGGKGNEQYF.

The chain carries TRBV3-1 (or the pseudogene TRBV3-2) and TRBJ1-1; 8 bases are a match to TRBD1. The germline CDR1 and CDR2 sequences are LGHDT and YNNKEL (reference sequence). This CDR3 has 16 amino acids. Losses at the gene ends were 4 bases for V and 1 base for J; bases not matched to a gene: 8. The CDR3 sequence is CASSPLGGQENTEAFF. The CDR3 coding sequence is TGTGCCAGCAGCCCACTGGGGGGACAGGAGAACACTGAAGCTTTCTTT.

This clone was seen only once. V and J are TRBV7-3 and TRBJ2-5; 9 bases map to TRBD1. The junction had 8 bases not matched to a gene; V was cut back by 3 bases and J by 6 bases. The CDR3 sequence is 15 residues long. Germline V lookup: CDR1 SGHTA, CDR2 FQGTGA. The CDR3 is CASSFGTGLGKTQYF. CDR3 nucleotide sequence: TGTGCCAGCAGCTTCGGGACAGGGCTTGGGAAGACCCAGTACTTC.

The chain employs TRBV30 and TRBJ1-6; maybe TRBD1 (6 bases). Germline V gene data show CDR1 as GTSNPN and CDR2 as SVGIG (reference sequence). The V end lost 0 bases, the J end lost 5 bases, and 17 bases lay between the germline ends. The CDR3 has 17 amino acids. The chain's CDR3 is CAWSVPSGTLDNSPLHF. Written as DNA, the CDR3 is TGTGCCTGGAGTGTACCCTCGGGGACACTAGATAATTCACCCCTCCACTTT.

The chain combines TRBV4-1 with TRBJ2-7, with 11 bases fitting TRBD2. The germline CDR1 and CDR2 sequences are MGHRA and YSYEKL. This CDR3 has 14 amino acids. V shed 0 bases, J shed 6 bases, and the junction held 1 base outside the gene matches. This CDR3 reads CASSQELAGVEQYF. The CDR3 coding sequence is TGCGCCAGCAGCCAAGAACTAGCGGGAGTCGAGCAGTACTTC.

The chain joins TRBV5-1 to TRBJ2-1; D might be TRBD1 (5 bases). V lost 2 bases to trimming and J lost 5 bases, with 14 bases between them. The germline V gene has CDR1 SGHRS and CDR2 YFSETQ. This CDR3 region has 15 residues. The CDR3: CASSLKELGHNEQFF. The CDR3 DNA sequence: TGCGCCAGCAGCTTAAAGGAATTGGGGCACAATGAGCAGTTCTTC.

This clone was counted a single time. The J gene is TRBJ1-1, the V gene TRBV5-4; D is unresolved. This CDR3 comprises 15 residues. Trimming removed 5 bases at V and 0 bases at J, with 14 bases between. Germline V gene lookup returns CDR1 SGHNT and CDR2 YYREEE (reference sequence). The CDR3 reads CASSEAGGMNTEAFF. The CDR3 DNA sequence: TGTGCCAGCAGTGAAGCGGGAGGGATGAACACTGAAGCTTTCTTT. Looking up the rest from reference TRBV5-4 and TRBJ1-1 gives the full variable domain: ETGVTQSPTHLIKTRGQQVTLRCSSQSGHNTVSWYQQALGQGPQFIFQYYREEENGRGNFPPRFSGLQFPNYSSELNVNALELDDSALYLCASSEAGGMNTEAFFGQGTRLTVV.

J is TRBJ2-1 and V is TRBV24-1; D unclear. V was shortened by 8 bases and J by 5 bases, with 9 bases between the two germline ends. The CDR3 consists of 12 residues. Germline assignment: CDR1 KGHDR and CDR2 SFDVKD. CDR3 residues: CATTPTDNEQFF. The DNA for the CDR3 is TGTGCCACCACCCCCACGGACAATGAGCAGTTCTTC.

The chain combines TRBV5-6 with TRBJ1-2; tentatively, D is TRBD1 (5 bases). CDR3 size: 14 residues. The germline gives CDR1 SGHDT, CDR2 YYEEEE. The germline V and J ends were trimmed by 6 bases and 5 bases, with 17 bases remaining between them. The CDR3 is CASTPIQETYGYTF. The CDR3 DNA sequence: TGTGCCAGCACCCCCATACAGGAAACTTATGGCTACACCTTC.

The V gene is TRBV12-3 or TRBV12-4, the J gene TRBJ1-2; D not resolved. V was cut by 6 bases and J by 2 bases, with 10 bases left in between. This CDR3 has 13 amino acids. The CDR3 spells CASRSDTNYGYTF. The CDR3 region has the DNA TGTGCCAGCAGGTCCGACACCAACTATGGCTACACCTTC.

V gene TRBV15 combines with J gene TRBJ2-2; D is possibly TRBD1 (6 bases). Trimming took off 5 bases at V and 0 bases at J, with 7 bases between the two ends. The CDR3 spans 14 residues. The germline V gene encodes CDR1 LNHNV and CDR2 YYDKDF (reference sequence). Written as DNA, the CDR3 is TGTGCCACCAGCCGGGACACGAACACCGGGGAGCTGTTTTTT. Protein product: CATSRDTNTGELFF. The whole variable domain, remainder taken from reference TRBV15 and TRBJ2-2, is DAMVIQNPRYQVTQFGKPVTLSCSQTLNHNVMYWYQQKSSQAPKLLFHYYDKDFNNEADTPDNFQSRRPNTSFCFLDIRSPGLGDTAMYLCATSRDTNTGELFFGEGSRLTVL.

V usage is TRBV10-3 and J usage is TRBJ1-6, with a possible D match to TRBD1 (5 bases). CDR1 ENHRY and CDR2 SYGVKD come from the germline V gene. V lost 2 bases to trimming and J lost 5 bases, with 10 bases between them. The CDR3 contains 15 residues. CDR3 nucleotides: TGTGCCATCAGTGAGATACCCAGGGATAATTCACCCCTCCACTTT. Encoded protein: CAISEIPRDNSPLHF.

The CDR3 loop reads CASSFRQAYTIYYGYTF. CDR3 sequence (DNA): TGTGCCAGCAGTTTCCGACAGGCGTATACAATTTACTATGGCTACACCTTC. The V gene is TRBV28, the J gene TRBJ1-2; D is perhaps TRBD1 (6 bases). Trimming took off 3 bases at V and 3 bases at J, with 20 bases between the two ends. CDR3 length: 17 residues. CDR1 is MDHEN, CDR2 SYDVKM, per germline.

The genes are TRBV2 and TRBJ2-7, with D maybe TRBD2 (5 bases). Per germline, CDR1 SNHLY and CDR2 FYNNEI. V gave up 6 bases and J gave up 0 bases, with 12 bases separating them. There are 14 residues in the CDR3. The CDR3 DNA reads TGTGCCAGCAGGTCTGAGCGGAGCTCCTACGAGCAGTACTTC. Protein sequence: CASRSERSSYEQYF.

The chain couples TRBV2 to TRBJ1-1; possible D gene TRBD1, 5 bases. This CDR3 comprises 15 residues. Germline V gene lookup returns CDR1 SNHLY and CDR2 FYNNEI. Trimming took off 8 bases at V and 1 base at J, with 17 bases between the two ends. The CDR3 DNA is TGTGCCAGCCGGGGGGGAGTCACAGGGAACACTGAAGCTTTCTTT. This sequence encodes CASRGGVTGNTEAFF.

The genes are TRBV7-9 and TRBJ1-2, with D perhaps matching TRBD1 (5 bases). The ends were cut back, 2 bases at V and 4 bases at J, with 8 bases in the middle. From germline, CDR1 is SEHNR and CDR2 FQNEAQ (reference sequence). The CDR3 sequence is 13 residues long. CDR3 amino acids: CASSLLDSYGYTF. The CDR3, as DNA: TGTGCCAGCAGCTTACTCGACAGCTATGGCTACACCTTC.